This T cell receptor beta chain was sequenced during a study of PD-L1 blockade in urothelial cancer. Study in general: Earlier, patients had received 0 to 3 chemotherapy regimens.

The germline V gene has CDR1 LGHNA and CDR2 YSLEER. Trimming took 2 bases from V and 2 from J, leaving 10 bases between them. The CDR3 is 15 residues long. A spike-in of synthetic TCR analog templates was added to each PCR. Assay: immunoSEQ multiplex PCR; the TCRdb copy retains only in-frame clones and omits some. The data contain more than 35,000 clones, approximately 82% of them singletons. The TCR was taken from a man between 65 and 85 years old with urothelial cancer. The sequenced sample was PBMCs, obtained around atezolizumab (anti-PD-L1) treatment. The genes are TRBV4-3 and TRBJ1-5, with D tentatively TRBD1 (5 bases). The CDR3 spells CASSQSGDGNQPQHF. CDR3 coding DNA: TGCGCCAGCAGCCAATCGGGGGATGGCAATCAGCCCCAGCATTTT.